The clone carrying this TCR beta chain has at least ten counts. This sample is part of a study of T cells in Graves' hyperthyroidism and ophthalmopathy. There are 16 residues in the CDR3. The trim removed 4 bases at V and 7 bases at J, leaving 13 bases unmatched. Germline assignment: CDR1 LGHNA and CDR2 YSLEER. Amplified TCR beta CDR3 regions came from RNA transcripts. HTBI primers were used for first-round RT-PCR of the TCR CDR3. In TCRdb, the multiplex PCR reads were re-called with MiXCR into one record per CDR3 protein. Of some 440,000 distinct CDR3 sequences in the sample, around 16% were seen once. Uncontrolled infections, other autoimmune diseases, pregnancy or lactation led to exclusion of patients.

The gene calls are TRBV4-3 and TRBJ1-5, with 7 bases matching TRBD1. This clonotype originated in a woman aged 18-30 years with Graves' hyperthyroidism. The sample was blood. The CDR3 DNA follows: TGCGCCAGCAGCCTCCTGACAGGGTCGTTGTACCAGCCCCAGCATTTT. Residues: CASSLLTGSLYQPQHF.